The T cell receptor beta chain under discussion was sequenced for a study of OX40 agonist ivuxolimab in advanced cancers. Assay used: immunoSEQ multiplex PCR; TCRdb lists only in-frame clones, some missing. The table lists approximately 60,000 clones, 85% to 90% of them singletons. The length of the CDR3 is 15 residues. Trimming shortened V by 5 bases and J by 8 bases, and 18 bases separated the two germline ends. The germline gives CDR1 MNHEY, CDR2 SVGAGI. The sample in question was CD4+ or CD8+ T cells sorted from blood, obtained in a trial of the OX40 agonist ivuxolimab. V usage is TRBV6-5 and J usage is TRBJ1-4; D gene ambiguous. This TCR came from an adult with an advanced solid tumor such as melanoma, head and neck, liver or kidney cancer. The CDR3 nucleotides read TGTGCCAGCAGTGCAGGAGAGGGATTCCGAGAAAAACTGTTTTTT. It encodes CASSAGEGFREKLFF.